A selection of T cell receptor beta chains follows, all from one sample in a study of shared clonotypes between healthy human individuals. TCRdb keeps only in-frame clones here, not all; method: immunoSEQ multiplex PCR. Of about 2 million clones listed, just under 95% are singletons. Sequenced input: naive CD8+ T cells sorted from blood. The receptor set was obtained from a man between 18 and 29 years old in good health. The CDR3 runs from the conserved cysteine through the conserved F or W. A D gene is named only where the DNA matches it firmly. Rows may omit the clone size; those that give it use once, few, many or a size class.

V: TRBV6-5; J: TRBJ2-7; D: NA; size: NA; length: 14; CDR3: CASSSFGSSYEQYF; DNA: TGTGCCAGCAGTTCTTTCGGGAGCTCCTACGAGCAGTACTTC
V: TRBV5-6; J: TRBJ2-3; D: TRBD1; size: once; length: 16; CDR3: CASSIGQDLITDTQYF; DNA: TGTGCCAGCAGCATAGGACAGGATTTAATCACAGATACGCAGTATTTT
V: TRBV2; J: TRBJ1-2; D: NA; size: NA; length: 11; CDR3: CASAGADGYTF; DNA: TGTGCCAGCGCAGGGGCGGATGGCTACACCTTC
V: TRBV11-2; J: TRBJ2-1; D: TRBD2; size: NA; length: 15; CDR3: CASSFPGLEGNEQFF; DNA: TGTGCCAGCAGCTTCCCGGGACTAGAGGGCAATGAGCAGTTCTTC
V: TRBV4-2; J: TRBJ2-7; D: NA; size: NA; length: 15; CDR3: CASSQGTGASYEQYF; DNA: TGTGCCAGCAGCCAAGGTACAGGCGCTTCCTACGAGCAGTACTTC
V: TRBV27; J: TRBJ2-7; D: NA; size: few; length: 13; CDR3: CASSLSGSYEQYF; DNA: TGTGCCAGCAGTTTATCTGGCTCCTACGAGCAGTACTTC
V: TRBV10-1; J: TRBJ2-3; D: NA; size: NA; length: 17; CDR3: CASSEFGADLSTDTQYF; DNA: TGCGCCAGCAGTGAGTTCGGGGCGGACCTTAGCACAGATACGCAGTATTTT
V: TRBV19; J: TRBJ1-1; D: NA; size: NA; length: 13; CDR3: CASTWGLNTEAFF; DNA: TGTGCCAGTACATGGGGACTGAACACTGAAGCTTTCTTT
V: TRBV7-9; J: TRBJ2-7; D: NA; size: NA; length: 13; CDR3: CASRSQGTYEQYF; DNA: TGTGCCAGCAGGTCCCAGGGCACCTACGAGCAGTACTTC
V: TRBV7-9; J: TRBJ2-7; D: NA; size: NA; length: 14; CDR3: CASSLTGSTYEQYF; DNA: TGTGCCAGCAGCTTAACAGGGTCAACCTACGAGCAGTACTTC
V: TRBV28; J: TRBJ2-1; D: TRBD2; size: NA; length: 16; CDR3: CASSLPRGGGLVEQFF; DNA: TGTGCCAGCAGCCTTCCTAGGGGCGGGGGGCTAGTTGAGCAGTTCTTC
V: TRBV28; J: TRBJ1-3; D: TRBD1; size: NA; length: 17; CDR3: CASSTERQGAVGNTIYF; DNA: TGTGCCAGCAGCACCGAAAGACAGGGGGCTGTTGGAAACACCATATATTTT
V: TRBV4-3; J: TRBJ2-1; D: NA; size: NA; length: 16; CDR3: CASSQILGGSYNEQFF; DNA: TGCGCCAGCAGCCAAATTTTAGGGGGCTCCTACAATGAGCAGTTCTTC
V: TRBV7-2; J: TRBJ1-2; D: TRBD1; size: NA; length: 14; CDR3: CASSTGQSNYGYTF; DNA: TGTGCCAGCAGCACGGGACAGTCTAACTATGGCTACACCTTC
V: TRBV4-3; J: TRBJ2-1; D: NA; size: NA; length: 16; CDR3: CASSQDLTTRGNEQFF; DNA: TGCGCCAGCAGCCAAGATCTGACTACCCGAGGGAATGAGCAGTTCTTC
V: TRBV4-3; J: TRBJ2-2; D: TRBD1; size: NA; length: 17; CDR3: CASSQEPGTGSTGELFF; DNA: TGCGCCAGCAGCCAAGAACCCGGGACAGGCTCCACCGGGGAGCTGTTTTTT
V: TRBV9; J: TRBJ2-1; D: NA; size: NA; length: 12; CDR3: CASSSRGDEQFF; DNA: TGTGCCAGCAGCTCCCGAGGGGATGAGCAGTTCTTC
V: TRBV7-9; J: TRBJ2-6; D: TRBD1; size: NA; length: 15; CDR3: CASSLDRAGANVLTF; DNA: TGTGCCAGCAGCCTAGACAGGGCCGGGGCCAACGTCCTGACTTTC
V: TRBV10-3; J: TRBJ2-7; D: NA; size: NA; length: 13; CDR3: CAISEWGEYEQYF; DNA: TGTGCCATCAGTGAGTGGGGGGAGTACGAGCAGTACTTC
V: TRBV27; J: TRBJ2-7; D: NA; size: NA; length: 16; CDR3: CASSPSSGRLIYEQYF; DNA: TGTGCCAGCAGTCCTTCTTCGGGCAGGTTGATTTACGAGCAGTACTTC
V: TRBV9; J: TRBJ1-2; D: NA; size: NA; length: 13; CDR3: CASSGGHKNGYTF; DNA: TGTGCCAGCAGCGGTGGACACAAGAATGGCTACACCTTC
V: TRBV4-1; J: TRBJ2-2; D: NA; size: NA; length: 16; CDR3: CASSHAPGSGTGELFF; DNA: TGCGCCAGCAGCCATGCACCAGGGTCGGGTACCGGGGAGCTGTTTTTT
V: TRBV7-9; J: TRBJ2-7; D: TRBD1; size: NA; length: 13; CDR3: CASSLTGAYEQYF; DNA: TGTGCCAGCAGCTTGACAGGGGCCTACGAGCAGTACTTC
V: TRBV19; J: TRBJ2-5; D: NA; size: NA; length: 16; CDR3: CASSMYNGITGETQYF; DNA: TGTGCCAGTAGTATGTATAACGGGATTACAGGAGAGACCCAGTACTTC
V: TRBV10-1; J: TRBJ2-7; D: NA; size: NA; length: 12; CDR3: CASSEGAYEQYF; DNA: TGCGCCAGCAGTGAGGGGGCCTACGAGCAGTACTTC
V: TRBV7-9; J: TRBJ1-1; D: TRBD1; size: NA; length: 16; CDR3: CASSPRTGDREEAAFF; DNA: TGTGCCAGCAGCCCGCGAACGGGGGACAGGGAGGAGGCCGCTTTCTTT
V: TRBV25-1; J: TRBJ1-4; D: NA; size: many; length: 15; CDR3: CASSEWGNANEKLFF; DNA: TGTGCCAGCAGTGAATGGGGGAATGCTAATGAAAAACTGTTTTTT
V: TRBV6-5; J: TRBJ2-6; D: NA; size: NA; length: 16; CDR3: CASSYGTLAGANVLTF; DNA: TGTGCCAGCAGTTACGGGACCCTGGCTGGGGCCAACGTCCTGACTTTC
V: TRBV29-1; J: TRBJ2-7; D: TRBD1; size: NA; length: 13; CDR3: CSVGTGESYEQYF; DNA: TGCAGCGTTGGGACAGGGGAGTCCTACGAGCAGTACTTC
V: TRBV5-4; J: TRBJ1-2; D: NA; size: NA; length: 14; CDR3: CASSLDSTNYGYTF; DNA: TGTGCCAGCAGCTTGGACAGCACTAACTATGGCTACACCTTC
V: TRBV19; J: TRBJ1-1; D: NA; size: NA; length: 13; CDR3: CASSNQGITEAFF; DNA: TGTGCCAGTAGCAACCAAGGGATCACTGAAGCTTTCTTT
V: TRBV10-3; J: TRBJ2-7; D: TRBD1; size: NA; length: 14; CDR3: CAISEPGQGYEQYF; DNA: TGTGCCATCAGTGAGCCGGGACAGGGTTACGAGCAGTACTTC
V: TRBV6-5; J: TRBJ2-7; D: NA; size: NA; length: 16; CDR3: CASSYSAGPTSYEQYF; DNA: TGTGCCAGCAGTTACTCTGCAGGTCCAACGTCCTACGAGCAGTACTTC
V: TRBV4-1; J: TRBJ1-3; D: NA; size: NA; length: 15; CDR3: CASSLLSGAGNTIYF; DNA: TGCGCCAGCAGCCTTCTCTCGGGGGCTGGAAACACCATATATTTT
V: TRBV28; J: TRBJ2-1; D: NA; size: NA; length: 16; CDR3: CASSLRSLAGGNEQFF; DNA: TGTGCCAGCAGTTTAAGGTCGCTGGCAGGGGGGAATGAGCAGTTCTTC
V: TRBV9; J: TRBJ1-1; D: NA; size: NA; length: 15; CDR3: CASSVEGVGLTEAFF; DNA: TGTGCCAGCAGCGTAGAGGGAGTGGGCCTCACTGAAGCTTTCTTT
V: TRBV13; J: TRBJ2-3; D: TRBD1; size: once; length: 17; CDR3: CASSLGLRDRGADTQYF; DNA: TGTGCCAGCAGCTTAGGGTTGCGGGACAGGGGTGCAGATACGCAGTATTTT